Shown below are 8 T cell receptor beta chains from a single sample sequenced in a study of cytomegalovirus exposure and HLA in healthy donors. 13 Jbeta primers and 60 Vbeta primers were used for the PCR. Sequenced by immunoSEQ multiplex PCR; TCRdb stores in-frame clones only, minus some. The sample data list fewer than 150,000 clones. The sequenced sample was PBMCs. The source of these receptors is a man between 18 and 29 years old in good health and CMV-seronegative.

The chain is built from TRBV12-5 and TRBJ2-2, with a tentative D call TRBD1 (6 bases). This CDR3 spans 15 amino acids. CDR1 is LGHNT and CDR2 is FRNRAP in the germline V gene. V lost 6 bases to trimming and J lost 0 bases, with 11 bases between them. This CDR3 is CASGSGTPNTGELFF. CDR3 nucleotides: TGTGCTAGTGGCTCCGGGACACCGAACACCGGGGAGCTGTTTTTT.

V and J are TRBV6-6 and TRBJ1-5; D ambiguous. The CDR3 covers 14 residues. Trimming left V 4 bases short and J 0 bases short, with 7 bases between. Germline loops: CDR1 MNHNY, CDR2 SVGAGI (reference sequence). For the CDR3, the DNA is TGTGCCAGCAGTTCGATTAGTAGCAATCAGCCCCAGCATTTT. It specifies CASSSISSNQPQHF.

This chain connects TRBV19 to TRBJ2-5, with 11 bases fitting TRBD2. The DNA matches TRBJ2-7 better at its end, which makes the J call doubtful. The CDR3 runs 18 residues. Germline V lookup: CDR1 LNHDA, CDR2 SQIVND (reference sequence). The CDR3 nucleotides are TGTGCCAGTAGTATTCGGGCTAGCGGGAGGTTTAACTCCTACGAGCAGTACTTC. Translation gives CASSIRASGRFNSYEQYF.

The chain uses TRBV5-1 and TRBJ1-4; 9 nucleotides align to TRBD1. Looked up from germline, CDR1 is SGHRS and CDR2 is YFSETQ. The CDR3 totals 15 residues. With V trimmed by 1 base and J by 8 bases, 6 bases remained unmatched. The CDR3 loop is CASSLSGTGREKLFF. CDR3 DNA sequence: TGCGCCAGCAGCTTGTCCGGGACAGGGAGGGAAAAACTGTTTTTT.

The V and J genes are TRBV5-4 and TRBJ2-1; D may be TRBD2 (5 bases). CDR1 SGHNT and CDR2 YYREEE come from the germline V gene (reference sequence). The length of the CDR3 is 13 residues. V was cut by 5 bases and J by 7 bases, with 13 bases left in between. CDR3 sequence (DNA): TGTGCCAGCAGTCATCCCACGGGGAATGAGCAGTTCTTC. It is translated as CASSHPTGNEQFF.

The chain joins TRBV9 to TRBJ2-3, with D possibly being TRBD2 (5 bases). V was cut by 0 bases and J by 3 bases, with 14 bases left in between. This CDR3 comprises 16 residues. Germline V gene sequence: CDR1 SGDLS, CDR2 YYNGEE. The CDR3, as DNA: TGTGCCAGCAGCGTAGAGGGAGTAGAGGGAACAGATACGCAGTATTTT. Translated, it gives CASSVEGVEGTDTQYF.

This sequence joins TRBV6-6 and TRBJ1-1; the match to TRBD1 covers 9 bases. Looked up from germline, CDR1 is MNHNY and CDR2 is SVGAGI (reference sequence). Germline trimming cut 6 bases from V and 1 base from J; bases unmatched to any gene: 0. The CDR3 runs to 13 residues. The chain's CDR3 is CASRDRGNTEAFF. In nucleotides, the CDR3 is TGTGCCAGCAGGGACAGGGGGAACACTGAAGCTTTCTTT.

This sequence joins TRBV6-5 and TRBJ2-1; D is unresolved. Germline V lookup: CDR1 MNHEY, CDR2 SVGAGI. This CDR3 is 14 amino acids long. Trimming cost V 4 bases and J 7 bases, with 14 bases left between them. CDR3 DNA sequence: TGTGCCAGCAGTTCCCCTAACGGTAGAAATGAGCAGTTCTTC. Protein: CASSSPNGRNEQFF.